These 27 T cell receptor beta chains were all obtained from the same sample, sequenced in a study of cytomegalovirus exposure and HLA in healthy donors. Primers: 60 Vbeta forward and 13 Jbeta reverse. Measured with immunoSEQ multiplex PCR; TCRdb has only the in-frame clones, and not every one. The sample has 95,000 to 150,000 clones, 75% to 90% seen once. Sequencing was performed on PBMCs. These receptor sequences come from a man between 25 and 39 years old in good health and CMV-seronegative.

The chain couples TRBV7-8 to TRBJ2-2; maybe TRBD2 (6 bases). This CDR3 has 18 amino acids. V gave up 0 bases and J gave up 4 bases, with 18 bases separating them. CDR1 is SGHVS and CDR2 is FQNEAQ in the germline V gene. The DNA of the CDR3 is TGTGCCAGCAGCTTAGCGGTGATCGGCGGGACCCTCACCGGGGAGCTGTTTTTT. Translated, it gives CASSLAVIGGTLTGELFF.

The gene calls are TRBV21-1 and TRBJ2-1; the table's TRBD1 call for D was not verified on the DNA. TRBV21-1 is shown as a pseudogene. The CDR3 is 15 residues long. The CDR3 sequence: CASSLRTGGSNEQFF. In nucleotides, the CDR3 is TGTGCCAGCAGCCTTCGGACAGGGGGCTCCAATGAGCAGTTCTTC.

Here the CDR3 DNA reads TGTGCCAGCATGGGAGTTAGCTCCTATAATTCACCCCTCCACTTT. Its translation: CASMGVSSYNSPLHF. The chain joins TRBV2 to TRBJ1-6, with D uncertain. The germline V and J ends were trimmed by 7 bases and 0 bases, with 10 bases remaining between them. The germline V gene encodes CDR1 SNHLY and CDR2 FYNNEI. The CDR3 consists of 15 residues. Looking up the rest from reference TRBV2 and TRBJ1-6 gives the full variable domain: EPEVTQTPSHQVTQMGQEVILRCVPISNHLYFYWYRQILGQKVEFLVSFYNNEISEKSEIFDDQFSVERPDGSNFTLKIRSTKLEDSAMYFCASMGVSSYNSPLHFGNGTRLTVT.

V usage is TRBV28 and J usage is TRBJ2-7; unclear D gene. Germline values: CDR1 MDHEN, CDR2 SYDVKM. V was trimmed by 3 bases and J by 2 bases, leaving 11 bases between them. There are 14 residues in the CDR3. In nucleotides, the CDR3 is TGTGCCAGCAGTTTTTCTCTTGGGCCCTACGAGCAGTACTTC. Translating gives CASSFSLGPYEQYF.

This clone was seen a single time. A junction end diverges from the germline sequence, so it may reflect a read error. This rearrangement joins TRBV29-1 to TRBJ2-1; 10 bases agree with TRBD2. The CDR3 loop spans 14 amino acids. Germline V gene lookup returns CDR1 SQVTM and CDR2 ANQGSEA. The CDR3 sequence: CSVDSGRTYDEQFF. CDR3 DNA sequence: TGCAGCGTCGATAGCGGGAGGACCTACGATGAGCAGTTCTTC.

J is TRBJ2-7 and V is TRBV6-1, with D maybe TRBD1 (5 bases). The V end lost 4 bases, the J end lost 7 bases, and 14 bases lay between the germline ends. The CDR3 runs 13 residues. CDR1 and CDR2 (germline): MNHNS, SASEGT. The CDR3 DNA reads TGTGCCAGCAGTGCGATCCAGGGCACTGAGCAGTACTTC. It yields the protein CASSAIQGTEQYF.

The gene calls are TRBV5-1 and TRBJ2-7; 9 positions match TRBD1. Trimming cost V 4 bases and J 2 bases; bases outside gene matches: 16. The CDR3 loop spans 18 amino acids. The germline V gene has CDR1 SGHRS and CDR2 YFSETQ. The CDR3 DNA reads as TGCGCCAGCAGCGCCGGGGGACAGGGTCCCCGAGGCCCCTACGAGCAGTACTTC. It specifies CASSAGGQGPRGPYEQYF. The variable domain in full, completed from reference TRBV5-1 and TRBJ2-7, reads KAGVTQTPRYLIKTRGQQVTLSCSPISGHRSVSWYQQTPGQGLQFLFEYFSETQRNKGNFPGRFSGRQFSNSRSEMNVSTLELGDSALYLCASSAGGQGPRGPYEQYFGPGTRLTVT.

Worth noting for this clone: This sample includes further DNA sequences coding for the same CDR3. The rearrangement joins TRBV7-8 to TRBJ2-7; possible D gene TRBD1, 5 bases. V was clipped by 5 bases and J by 4 bases, with 12 bases between them. CDR1 is SGHVS and CDR2 is FQNEAQ in the germline V gene. The CDR3 consists of 13 residues. The CDR3 DNA follows: TGTGCCAGCAGCAACAGGCCGGCTTACGAGCAGTACTTC. Its translation is CASSNRPAYEQYF.

The chain has TRBV5-4 and TRBJ2-5; a possible D gene is TRBD1 (6 bases). The tail of the sequence fits TRBJ2-7 better, so the J call may be wrong. The CDR3 runs to 12 residues. Germline V gives CDR1 SGHNT, CDR2 YYREEE (reference sequence). The CDR3 loop reads CASGDRSHEQYF. In DNA, the CDR3 is TGTGCCAGCGGTGACAGGAGCCACGAGCAGTACTTC.

This clone was seen a handful of times. The chain recombines TRBV29-1 with TRBJ2-7; TRBD1 agrees at 8 bases. CDR3 length: 12 amino acids. J lost 5 bases, V lost 4 bases, and 4 bases had no gene match. CDR1 SQVTM and CDR2 ANQGSEA come from the germline V gene. The CDR3 loop is CSVVGQGDEQYF. The CDR3 bases are TGCAGCGTTGTAGGACAGGGCGACGAGCAGTACTTC.

The chain uses TRBV29-1 and TRBJ1-1; D unresolved. Trimming pared 3 bases from V and 2 bases from J, leaving 7 bases between. Germline V CDR1 and CDR2: SQVTM, ANQGSEA. CDR3 length equals 12 residues. The CDR3 DNA sequence: TGCAGCGTTGATCTACGTAACACTGAAGCTTTCTTT. Translated, it gives CSVDLRNTEAFF.

V usage is TRBV27 and J usage is TRBJ2-7; perhaps TRBD1 as D (5 bases). Germline loops: CDR1 MNHEY, CDR2 SMNVEV (reference sequence). Trimming took 0 bases from V and 2 from J, leaving 20 bases between them. The CDR3 covers 18 residues. DNA for the CDR3: TGTGCCAGCAGTTTATCGTGGCAGGGTCTCACATACCCCTACGAGCAGTACTTC. Its protein is CASSLSWQGLTYPYEQYF.

V and J are TRBV9 and TRBJ2-7, with 9 bases that match TRBD1. Germline V gene sequence: CDR1 SGDLS, CDR2 YYNGEE. J was trimmed by 4 bases and V by 3 bases; bases with no gene match: 5. The CDR3 loop spans 14 amino acids. The CDR3, as DNA: TGTGCCAGCAGCGAGGGGACAGGGCCGTACGAGCAGTACTTC. As protein: CASSEGTGPYEQYF. Full variable domain (rest looked up from reference TRBV9 and TRBJ2-7): DSGVTQTPKHLITATGQRVTLRCSPRSGDLSVYWYQQSLDQGLQFLIQYYNGEERAKGNILERFSAQQFPDLHSELNLSSLELGDSALYFCASSEGTGPYEQYFGPGTRLTVT.

The genes are TRBV5-1 and TRBJ2-1; perhaps TRBD1 as D (6 bases). CDR3 length: 16 residues. The V gene lost 0 bases and the J gene lost 4 bases, with 14 bases spanning the gap. Germline-derived CDR1 and CDR2 are SGHRS and YFSETQ. This chain's CDR3 is CASSLAGTSRYNEQFF. CDR3 bases: TGCGCCAGCAGCTTGGCGGGGACATCTAGATACAATGAGCAGTTCTTC.

The rearrangement links TRBV7-6 to TRBJ1-3; 11 bases match TRBD1. The ends lost 5 bases at V and 2 bases at J; junction bases unmatched: 14. CDR1 and CDR2 (germline): SGHVS, FNYEAQ. This CDR3 has 19 amino acids. The CDR3 bases are TGTGCCAGCAGCAATCCGGGACAGGGGGGGTTCCTCACTGGAAACACCATATATTTT. It is translated as CASSNPGQGGFLTGNTIYF. Together with reference TRBV7-6 and TRBJ1-3, the CDR3 gives the full variable domain: GAGVSQSPRYKVTKRGQDVALRCDPISGHVSLYWYRQALGQGPEFLTYFNYEAQQDKSGLPNDRFSAERPEGSISTLTIQRTEQRDSAMYRCASSNPGQGGFLTGNTIYFGEGSWLTVV.

The chain employs TRBV5-1 and TRBJ2-2, with D unclear. The CDR3 covers 14 residues. Trimming stripped 0 bases from V and 1 base from J, with 4 bases between. Per germline, CDR1 SGHRS and CDR2 YFSETQ. The CDR3 reads CASSLGVNTGELFF. The CDR3 region has the DNA TGCGCCAGCAGCTTGGGCGTGAACACCGGGGAGCTGTTTTTT.

The V call is TRBV5-1, the J call TRBJ2-5, with D hard to call. V lost 6 bases and J 7 bases, leaving 16 bases between the germline ends. This CDR3 has 13 residues. CDR1 is SGHRS and CDR2 is YFSETQ in the germline V gene. The CDR3 DNA reads as TGCGCCAGCACCGTGGGTAGCACGGGGACCCAGTACTTC. Amino acid sequence: CASTVGSTGTQYF.

This sequence joins TRBV4-2 and TRBJ2-3; 9 bases are shared with TRBD2. CDR3 length equals 16 residues. Germline V CDR1 and CDR2: LGHNA, YNFKEQ. V lost 1 base, J lost 1 base, and 3 bases stayed unmatched. This chain's CDR3 is CASSQASGDRTDTQYF. The DNA for the CDR3 is TGTGCCAGCAGCCAAGCTAGCGGGGATCGCACAGATACGCAGTATTTT.

This clone appeared a few times. CDR3 region: CALDRDNSPLHF. The DNA for the CDR3 is TGTGCCCTAGACAGGGATAATTCACCCCTCCACTTT. The V gene is TRBV30, the J gene TRBJ1-6; 7 nucleotides align to TRBD1. Germline V gives CDR1 GTSNPN, CDR2 SVGIG (reference sequence). The CDR3 covers 12 residues. V shed 8 bases and J 5 bases; nucleotides not matched to a gene: 3.

The chain uses TRBV27 and TRBJ1-1; D is perhaps TRBD1 (6 bases). Germline CDR1 and CDR2: MNHEY and SMNVEV (reference sequence). Between the trimmed V and J ends, which lost 0 bases and 7 bases, there was a span of 12 bases. This CDR3 comprises 14 residues. CDR3 coding DNA: TGTGCCAGCAGTTTATCGACGGCAGGGGTTGAAGCTTTCTTT. Protein product: CASSLSTAGVEAFF.

V gene TRBV9 combines with J gene TRBJ1-6; D uncertain. CDR3 length: 13 amino acids. Per germline, CDR1 SGDLS and CDR2 YYNGEE. V lost 0 bases, J lost 7 bases, and 5 bases lay in between. The CDR3 here is CASSVASNSPLHF. The CDR3 nucleotides are TGTGCCAGCAGCGTAGCGTCCAATTCACCCCTCCACTTT.

The chain is built from TRBV5-6 and TRBJ2-7; no definite D call. The V gene's germline CDR1 is SGHDT and CDR2 YYEEEE. The length of the CDR3 is 13 residues. Trimming took 0 bases from V and 7 from J, leaving 11 bases between them. The CDR3 DNA reads as TGTGCCAGCAGCTTGGTAGCAGCTGGTGAGCAGTACTTC. This gives the protein CASSLVAAGEQYF.

The chain carries TRBV27 and TRBJ1-5; TRBD1 is a possible D gene (5 bases). Trimming pared 5 bases from V and 7 bases from J, leaving 12 bases between. CDR1 and CDR2 (germline): MNHEY, SMNVEV (reference sequence). The CDR3 covers 13 residues. CDR3 coding DNA: TGTGCCAGCAGTCCTTCGACAGTGCAGCCCCAGCATTTT. This translates into CASSPSTVQPQHF.

The rearrangement links TRBV28 to TRBJ2-7, with 14 bases identical to TRBD2. CDR3 length equals 16 residues. J was trimmed by 6 bases and V by 1 base; bases with no gene match: 5. The germline gives CDR1 MDHEN, CDR2 SYDVKM. CDR3 loop: CASSLSRTSGGSEQYF. The CDR3 DNA reads TGTGCCAGCAGTTTATCCCGGACTAGCGGGGGGAGCGAGCAGTACTTC.

The V and J genes are TRBV6-1 and TRBJ1-2; D is perhaps TRBD1 (5 bases). Germline CDR1 and CDR2: MNHNS and SASEGT. The V and J ends lost 1 base and 5 bases respectively, with 11 bases between them. This CDR3 is built from 14 residues. CDR3 amino acids: CASSEEAGKYGYTF. In DNA form, the CDR3 reads TGTGCCAGCAGTGAAGAGGCAGGGAAATATGGCTACACCTTC.

The J gene is TRBJ1-1, the V gene TRBV4-1; 7 bases fit TRBD1. Germline V gene lookup returns CDR1 MGHRA and CDR2 YSYEKL. There are 21 residues in the CDR3. With 0 bases clipped from V and 6 bases from J, the junction kept 25 bases outside the gene matches. CDR3 sequence reads: CASSQDGGTESAISFKPEAFF. CDR3 sequence (DNA): TGCGCCAGCAGCCAAGATGGGGGGACAGAGTCGGCGATTAGTTTTAAACCTGAAGCTTTCTTT.

The chain carries TRBV5-1 and TRBJ2-2; 8 bases match TRBD1. The CDR3 runs to 17 residues. The trim removed 3 bases at V and 3 bases at J, leaving 10 bases unmatched. In germline, CDR1 is SGHRS, CDR2 YFSETQ. CDR3: CASSSKGRGRYTGELFF. CDR3 nucleotide sequence: TGCGCCAGCAGCTCTAAGGGCAGGGGGCGATACACCGGGGAGCTGTTTTTT. The variable domain in full, completed from reference TRBV5-1 and TRBJ2-2, reads KAGVTQTPRYLIKTRGQQVTLSCSPISGHRSVSWYQQTPGQGLQFLFEYFSETQRNKGNFPGRFSGRQFSNSRSEMNVSTLELGDSALYLCASSSKGRGRYTGELFFGEGSRLTVL.